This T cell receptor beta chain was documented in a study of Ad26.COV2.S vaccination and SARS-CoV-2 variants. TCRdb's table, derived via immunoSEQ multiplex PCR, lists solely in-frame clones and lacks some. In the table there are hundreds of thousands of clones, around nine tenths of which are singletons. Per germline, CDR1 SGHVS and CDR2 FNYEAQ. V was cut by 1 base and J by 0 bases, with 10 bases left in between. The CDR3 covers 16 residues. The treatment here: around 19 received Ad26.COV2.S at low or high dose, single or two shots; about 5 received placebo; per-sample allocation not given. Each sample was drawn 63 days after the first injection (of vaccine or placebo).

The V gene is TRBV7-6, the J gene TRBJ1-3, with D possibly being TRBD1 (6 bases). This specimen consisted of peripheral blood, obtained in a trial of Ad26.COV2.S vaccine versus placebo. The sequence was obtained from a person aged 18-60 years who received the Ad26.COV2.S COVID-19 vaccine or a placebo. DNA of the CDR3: TGTGCCAGCAGCTTAGACGGACAGTTCTCTGGAAACACCATATATTTT. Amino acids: CASSLDGQFSGNTIYF.